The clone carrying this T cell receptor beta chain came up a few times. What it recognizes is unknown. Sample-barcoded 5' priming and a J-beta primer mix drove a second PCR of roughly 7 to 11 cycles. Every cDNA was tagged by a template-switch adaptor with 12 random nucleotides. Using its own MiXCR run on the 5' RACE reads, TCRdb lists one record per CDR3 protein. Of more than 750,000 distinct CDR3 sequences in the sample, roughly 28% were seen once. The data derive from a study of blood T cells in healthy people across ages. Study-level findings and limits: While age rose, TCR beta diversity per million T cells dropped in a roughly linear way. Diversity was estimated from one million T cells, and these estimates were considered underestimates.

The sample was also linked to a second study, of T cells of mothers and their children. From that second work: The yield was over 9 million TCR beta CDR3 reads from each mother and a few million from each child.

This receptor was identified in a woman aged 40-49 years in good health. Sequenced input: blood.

The CDR3 loop is CASSFRYYGYTF. The CDR3 bases are TGTGCCAGCAGTTTTAGATACTATGGCTACACCTTC. This sequence joins TRBV5-6 and TRBJ1-2; D gene ambiguous. CDR3 length equals 12 residues. Looked up from germline, CDR1 is SGHDT and CDR2 is YYEEEE. Trimming removed 5 bases at V and 3 bases at J, with 8 bases between.